The 20 T cell receptor beta chains below all came from one sample that was sequenced in a study of blood T cell repertoires in COVID-19. This table comes from immunoSEQ multiplex PCR, and its TCRdb copy is limited to in-frame clones, with some not included. The table records more than 150,000 clones, approximately 80% of them present only once. The sample comprised PBMCs or T cells enriched from blood (not recorded which). The source is a woman between 50 and 59 years old who had recovered from COVID-19.

This clone was picked up one time. This chain joins TRBV2 and TRBJ2-3; 8 nucleotides agree with TRBD2. The germline gives CDR1 SNHLY, CDR2 FYNNEI. This CDR3 has 17 residues. The junction had 12 bases not matched to a gene; V was cut back by 0 bases and J by 7 bases. For the CDR3, the DNA is TGTGCCAGCAGTGAAGCGAGAAGCGGGAGTGGGTCATATACGCAGTATTTT. This encodes CASSEARSGSGSYTQYF.

This chain connects TRBV6-5 to TRBJ1-6; D call uncertain. The length of the CDR3 is 14 residues. The ends were cut back, 2 bases at V and 6 bases at J, with 8 bases in the middle. Germline CDR1 is MNHEY and CDR2 is SVGAGI. For the CDR3, the DNA is TGTGCCAGCAGTTACGACGGGGTTAATTCACCCCTCCACTTT. It yields the protein CASSYDGVNSPLHF.

The chain is built from TRBV7-9 and TRBJ2-5; TRBD1 aligns across 7 bases. Unmatched junction bases numbered 10, after V lost 1 base and J lost 5 bases. The CDR3 sequence is 16 residues long. Per germline, CDR1 SEHNR and CDR2 FQNEAQ (reference sequence). In nucleotides, the CDR3 is TGTGCCAGCAGCTTAGTGGGCAGGGGGTCTCGGGAGACCCAGTACTTC. Translating it yields CASSLVGRGSRETQYF.

The chain recombines TRBV5-1 with TRBJ1-6; a weak D match, TRBD1 (5 bases). CDR1 and CDR2 from the germline V gene are SGHRS and YFSETQ. This CDR3 is built from 16 residues. V was shortened by 5 bases and J by 0 bases, with 12 bases between the two germline ends. In nucleotides, the CDR3 is TGCGCCAGCAGGCGGGACGCAAGCTCCTATAATTCACCCCTCCACTTT. Translated, it gives CASRRDASSYNSPLHF.

V and J are TRBV7-6 and TRBJ1-4; 11 bases line up with TRBD1. Germline V gene data show CDR1 as SGHVS and CDR2 as FNYEAQ. This CDR3 is built from 14 residues. V gave up 5 bases and J gave up 8 bases; unmatched junction bases: 4. The CDR3 region is CASSIRDRGEKLFF. The DNA for the CDR3 is TGTGCCAGCAGCATCCGGGACAGGGGGGAAAAACTGTTTTTT.

The chain recombines TRBV4-1 with TRBJ1-5; D call uncertain. The CDR3 sequence is 13 residues long. The germline V and J ends were trimmed by 5 bases and 7 bases, with 12 bases remaining between them. The germline CDR1 and CDR2 sequences are MGHRA and YSYEKL. CDR3 DNA sequence: TGCGCCAGCAGCGACGGGGTGTGGCAGCCCCAGCATTTT. As protein: CASSDGVWQPQHF.

This clone came up many times. The chain carries TRBV4-3 and TRBJ2-1; perhaps TRBD2 as D (5 bases). V dropped 2 bases and J dropped 7 bases, with 15 bases sitting between them. The CDR3 totals 15 residues. Germline V gene lookup returns CDR1 LGHNA and CDR2 YSLEER. The CDR3: CASSQLWTGENEQFF. CDR3 DNA sequence: TGCGCCAGCAGCCAACTCTGGACTGGGGAAAATGAGCAGTTCTTC.

The CDR3 reads CASSLDRVGEQFF. CDR3 DNA: TGCGCCAGCAGCTTAGACAGGGTTGGGGAGCAGTTCTTC. The rearrangement uses TRBV5-1 and TRBJ2-1; 7 bases align to TRBD1. V shed 2 bases, J shed 10 bases, and the junction held 6 bases outside the gene matches. The germline CDR1 and CDR2 sequences are SGHRS and YFSETQ. This CDR3 region has 13 residues.

The chain employs TRBV9 and TRBJ1-1; D perhaps matches TRBD1 (5 bases). Trimming shortened V by 4 bases and J by 0 bases, and 13 bases separated the two germline ends. Germline CDR1 and CDR2: SGDLS and YYNGEE. The CDR3 runs to 15 residues. CDR3 sequence: CASSSQGHLNTEAFF. Here the CDR3 DNA reads TGTGCCAGCAGCTCCCAAGGACATCTGAACACTGAAGCTTTCTTT.

The chain combines TRBV5-1 with TRBJ2-3, with 8 bases that match TRBD2. From germline, CDR1 is SGHRS and CDR2 YFSETQ. V lost 0 bases to trimming and J lost 2 bases; unmatched junction nucleotides: 5. The CDR3 runs to 16 residues. The DNA for the CDR3 is TGCGCCAGCAGCTTGGCCGGACTAGCAACCACAGATACGCAGTATTTT. Protein sequence: CASSLAGLATTDTQYF.

The table lists this clone with a few counts. The chain recombines TRBV5-1 with TRBJ1-4; TRBD1 matches 8 bases. The CDR3 totals 15 residues. The V and J ends lost 4 bases and 5 bases, in that order; junction bases with no gene match: 7. The germline V gene has CDR1 SGHRS and CDR2 YFSETQ. The CDR3 sequence: CASSLTQGANEKLFF. DNA for the CDR3: TGCGCCAGCAGCCTTACTCAGGGGGCGAATGAAAAACTGTTTTTT.

The chain joins TRBV5-1 to TRBJ2-5; D might be TRBD1 (6 bases). CDR3 length equals 13 residues. Germline values: CDR1 SGHRS, CDR2 YFSETQ. The V and J ends lost 4 bases and 7 bases respectively, with 14 bases between them. The CDR3 sequence: CASSMDRPMTQYF. In DNA, the CDR3 is TGCGCCAGCAGCATGGACAGACCGATGACCCAGTACTTC.

This clone was found a few times. The genes are TRBV12-5 and TRBJ2-1, with 14 bases aligning to TRBD2. The CDR3 covers 17 residues. V lost 4 bases to trimming and J lost 9 bases; unmatched junction nucleotides: 11. CDR1 and CDR2 from the germline V gene are LGHNT and FRNRAP. CDR3 in amino acids: CASGSQNLGLAGAEQFF. The DNA of the CDR3 is TGTGCTAGTGGTTCGCAGAACTTGGGACTAGCGGGAGCTGAGCAGTTCTTC.

The chain combines TRBV5-4 with TRBJ2-1; D perhaps matches TRBD2 (6 bases). The V end lost 3 bases, the J end lost 3 bases, and 16 bases lay between the germline ends. Germline CDR1 is SGHNT and CDR2 is YYREEE (reference sequence). The CDR3 contains 16 residues. The CDR3 here is CASSSLLRDFYNEQFF. The CDR3 nucleotides are TGTGCCAGCAGCTCTTTACTTAGGGACTTCTACAATGAGCAGTTCTTC. Filled out from reference TRBV5-4 and TRBJ2-1, the complete variable domain reads ETGVTQSPTHLIKTRGQQVTLRCSSQSGHNTVSWYQQALGQGPQFIFQYYREEENGRGNFPPRFSGLQFPNYSSELNVNALELDDSALYLCASSSLLRDFYNEQFFGPGTRLTVL.

The chain uses TRBV20-1 and TRBJ1-1; tentative D call: TRBD1 (5 bases). The CDR3 is 11 residues long. Germline V gene lookup returns CDR1 DFQATT and CDR2 SNEGSKA (reference sequence). The chain's CDR3 is CKTQGNTEAFF. In DNA, the CDR3 is TGCAAAACTCAGGGGAACACTGAAGCTTTCTTT.

The chain recombines TRBV6-1 with TRBJ2-7; 8 positions agree with TRBD1. The CDR3 loop spans 14 amino acids. With V trimmed by 1 base and J by 3 bases, 2 bases remained unmatched. Per the germline V gene, CDR1 is MNHNS and CDR2 is SASEGT. The CDR3 DNA reads as TGTGCCAGCAGTGAAGGGACAGGGAACTACGAGCAGTACTTC. It translates to CASSEGTGNYEQYF.

This clone was counted a single time. The gene calls are TRBV30 and TRBJ2-3; weak D call: TRBD2 (5 bases). With 5 bases removed from V and 10 bases from J, the gap between germline ends came to 10 bases. The germline V gene encodes CDR1 GTSNPN and CDR2 SVGIG (reference sequence). This CDR3 comprises 10 residues. CDR3 sequence (DNA): TGTGCCTGGGGACTCCCCGCGCAGTATTTT. This translates into CAWGLPAQYF.

The chain links TRBV6-5 to TRBJ1-5, with D uncertain. The CDR3 is made up of 12 amino acids. Trimming cost V 6 bases and J 3 bases, with 6 bases left between them. Germline V CDR1 and CDR2: MNHEY, SVGAGI. The CDR3 nucleotides are TGTGCCAGCAGCCAACACAATCAGCCCCAGCATTTT. The encoded protein is CASSQHNQPQHF.

The chain joins TRBV6-6 to TRBJ2-2; 9 bases agree with TRBD1. The CDR3 length is 15 residues. After removal of 0 bases from V and 5 bases from J, the junction contained 1 base not matched to a gene. Germline-derived CDR1 and CDR2 are MNHNY and SVGAGI (reference sequence). Here the CDR3 reads CASSYSGQGTGELFF. CDR3 bases: TGTGCCAGCAGTTACTCGGGACAGGGAACCGGGGAGCTGTTTTTT.

Here the CDR3 reads CAISITSGNTGELFF. The CDR3 DNA is TGTGCCATCAGTATTACTAGCGGGAACACCGGGGAGCTGTTTTTT. V gene TRBV10-3 combines with J gene TRBJ2-2, with TRBD2 matching 8 bases. Germline assignment: CDR1 ENHRY and CDR2 SYGVKD. The J segment lost 1 base and the V segment lost 5 bases, leaving 3 bases of the junction unmatched. The CDR3 totals 15 residues.